This T cell receptor beta chain is drawn from a study of T cells in Graves' hyperthyroidism and ophthalmopathy. This clonotype has ten or more counts. The investigators amplified TCR beta CDR3 regions from RNA transcripts. The study used the HTBI primer set for a first-round RT-PCR of the TCR CDR3. MiXCR was run by TCRdb on the multiplex PCR reads, yielding one entry per CDR3 protein. In the table there are about 600,000 distinct CDR3 sequences, 12% to 15% of which are singletons. Germline CDR1 reads LGHDT; CDR2 reads YNNKEL (reference sequence). CDR3 length equals 11 residues. V lost 5 bases to trimming and J lost 10 bases, with 9 bases between them. More than 8 ml fresh peripheral blood yielded the PBMCs.

Material for sequencing was blood. J is TRBJ2-1 and V is TRBV3-1; no clear D gene. The sequence derives from a woman aged 18-29 years with Graves' ophthalmopathy. The CDR3 protein is CASSIGGEQFF. CDR3 DNA: TGTGCCAGCAGCATAGGTGGGGAGCAGTTCTTC.